This T cell receptor (beta chain) was recorded in a study of T cells after yellow fever vaccination. Study-level information: With SMART-Seq v4 Ultra Low Input, the fractions containing low cell numbers were prepared.

The sample holds many counts of this clonotype. Each CDR3 protein is one row after TCRdb ran MiXCR on the 5' RACE reads. The sample records more than 120,000 distinct CDR3 sequences, about 7.7% being singletons. The V end was cut by 8 bases, the J end by 4 bases, with 14 bases between. This CDR3 contains 14 residues. From germline, CDR1 is LGHDT and CDR2 YNNKEL (reference sequence). The TCR originated in a young man who received the YFV17D yellow fever vaccine. V is TRBV3-1 and J is TRBJ2-2; D is uncertain. The specimen was CD4+ T cells sorted from PBMCs, collected 5 days after the yellow fever booster vaccination. The CDR3 sequence: CASGNTDPTGELFF. The CDR3 nucleotides read TGTGCCAGCGGAAACACAGATCCCACCGGGGAGCTGTTTTTT.